This TCR beta chain was identified in a study of identical twins. The germline V gene has CDR1 LNHDA and CDR2 SQIVND (reference sequence). This CDR3 is built from 13 residues. V shed 9 bases and J shed 0 bases, with 11 bases lying between them. Overall study results and limits: Analyses based on zero insertions could be partly confounded by invariant MAIT and iNKT cells. Abundant beta clonotypes from cord blood bore fewer insertions; memory repertoires lacked this pattern.

Worth noting for this clonotype: The antigen is unknown.

Addition of a universal primer site occurred through template switching, and cDNA carried unique molecular identifiers. TCRdb independently ran MiXCR on the 5' RACE reads; one entry per CDR3 protein. The sample shows fewer than 500,000 distinct CDR3 sequences, around an eighth of them seen only once. These same records also appear under a second study, on yellow fever vaccine responses in identical twins.

This receptor was obtained from a woman under 30 in good health. The genes are TRBV19 and TRBJ1-2; maybe TRBD1 (6 bases). Sequencing was performed on CD4+ T cells sorted from blood. CDR3 bases: TGTGCCAGCCAGGGGCTAGCTAACTATGGCTACACCTTC. Its translation: CASQGLANYGYTF.